These T cell receptor beta chains were read from a single sample in a study of response to subunit inactivated influenza vaccine. Each CDR3 protein is one row after TCRdb ran MiXCR on the RT-PCR reads. The sample lists fewer than 600,000 distinct CDR3 sequences, 6% to 9% occurring once. Sequenced material: PBMCs from blood, taken around 25 months after vaccination. Every receptor here comes from a man between 50 and 70 years old who received an inactivated influenza vaccine. CDR3s include the opening cysteine and the closing phenylalanine or tryptophan. Each record gives: J gene, clone size, D gene, V gene, CDR3 DNA, CDR3 protein. D genes are given only for firm matches. Clone sizes are given selectively: once, few, many, or a class where the clone is expanded.

j_gene: TRBJ2-7
abundance: .
d_gene: TRBD1
v_gene: TRBV7-6
CDR3nt: TGTGCCAGCAGCGTTCCCGGGACAGGGTATAACGAGCAGTACTTC
CDR3aa: CASSVPGTGYNEQYF

j_gene: TRBJ1-6
abundance: many
d_gene: .
v_gene: TRBV9
CDR3nt: TGTGCCAGCAGCCTAGGGGGAAGTAATTCACCCCTCCACTTT
CDR3aa: CASSLGGSNSPLHF

j_gene: TRBJ2-5
abundance: .
d_gene: TRBD1
v_gene: TRBV9
CDR3nt: TGTGCCAGCAGCGTAGCTCCGACAGGGGGCAGAGAGACCCAGTACTTC
CDR3aa: CASSVAPTGGRETQYF

j_gene: TRBJ2-7
abundance: many
d_gene: TRBD2
v_gene: TRBV5-6
CDR3nt: TGTGCCAGCAGTCCGGGACTAGCGGGGAACGAGCAGTACTTC
CDR3aa: CASSPGLAGNEQYF

j_gene: TRBJ2-3
abundance: .
d_gene: TRBD1
v_gene: TRBV24-1
CDR3nt: TGTGGGACCAGTGATTCAAGGGCAGGGGGCTCTTCGGTTTTTAGTACAGATACGCAGTATTTT
CDR3aa: CGTSDSRAGGSSVFSTDTQYF

j_gene: TRBJ2-7
abundance: .
d_gene: TRBD1
v_gene: TRBV15
CDR3nt: TGTGCCACCAGCAGAGCACAGGGGTCCTACGAGCAGTACTTC
CDR3aa: CATSRAQGSYEQYF

j_gene: TRBJ1-3
abundance: few
d_gene: .
v_gene: TRBV10-3
CDR3nt: TGTGCCATCAGTGGGTCTGATCGGAGGAGATCCGGAAACACCATATATTTT
CDR3aa: CAISGSDRRRSGNTIYF

j_gene: TRBJ2-3
abundance: many
d_gene: TRBD2
v_gene: TRBV4-2
CDR3nt: TGTGCCAGCAGCCAAGGGCTAGCGGCTAGCACAGATACGCAGTATTTT
CDR3aa: CASSQGLAASTDTQYF

j_gene: TRBJ2-1
abundance: many
d_gene: .
v_gene: TRBV5-1
CDR3nt: TGCGCCAGCAGCTTACGACCAGACTCCTACAATGAGCAGTTCTTC
CDR3aa: CASSLRPDSYNEQFF

j_gene: TRBJ2-5
abundance: many
d_gene: TRBD2
v_gene: TRBV6-5
CDR3nt: TGTGCCAGCAGTTACGCGGGGGGCCAAGAGACCCAGTACTTC
CDR3aa: CASSYAGGQETQYF

j_gene: TRBJ2-5
abundance: .
d_gene: TRBD2
v_gene: TRBV29-1
CDR3nt: TGCAGCGTTGAGCGGGGGGGCTCTGAGACCCAGTACTTC
CDR3aa: CSVERGGSETQYF

j_gene: TRBJ2-1
abundance: few
d_gene: .
v_gene: TRBV5-6
CDR3nt: TGTGCCAGCAGCTCACCTACCGGACCTAACTACAATGAGCAGTTCTTC
CDR3aa: CASSSPTGPNYNEQFF

j_gene: TRBJ2-2
abundance: few
d_gene: .
v_gene: TRBV30
CDR3nt: TGTGCCTGGAGTGGAGGGGGCACCGGGGAGCTGTTTTTT
CDR3aa: CAWSGGGTGELFF

j_gene: TRBJ2-2
abundance: many
d_gene: TRBD1
v_gene: TRBV4-1
CDR3nt: TGCGCCAGCAGCCAAGATATTGGGGACAGGGGAATCGGGGAGCTGTTTTTT
CDR3aa: CASSQDIGDRGIGELFF

j_gene: TRBJ2-7
abundance: few
d_gene: TRBD1
v_gene: TRBV28
CDR3nt: TGTGCCAGCAGTTCAGCCGGGACAGCCGCCTACGAGCAGTACTTC
CDR3aa: CASSSAGTAAYEQYF

j_gene: TRBJ1-1
abundance: .
d_gene: TRBD1
v_gene: TRBV25-1
CDR3nt: TGTGCCAGCAGTGAAGGACAGGGTAACACTGAAGCTTTCTTT
CDR3aa: CASSEGQGNTEAFF

j_gene: TRBJ1-5
abundance: .
d_gene: .
v_gene: TRBV3-1
CDR3nt: TGTGCCAGCAGCCAGTCGGGTCTTAGCAATCAGCCCCAGCATTTT
CDR3aa: CASSQSGLSNQPQHF

j_gene: TRBJ1-3
abundance: .
d_gene: .
v_gene: TRBV5-1
CDR3nt: TGCGCCAGCAGCTTGGCGGGGATACAAAGGGGAAACACCATATATTTT
CDR3aa: CASSLAGIQRGNTIYF